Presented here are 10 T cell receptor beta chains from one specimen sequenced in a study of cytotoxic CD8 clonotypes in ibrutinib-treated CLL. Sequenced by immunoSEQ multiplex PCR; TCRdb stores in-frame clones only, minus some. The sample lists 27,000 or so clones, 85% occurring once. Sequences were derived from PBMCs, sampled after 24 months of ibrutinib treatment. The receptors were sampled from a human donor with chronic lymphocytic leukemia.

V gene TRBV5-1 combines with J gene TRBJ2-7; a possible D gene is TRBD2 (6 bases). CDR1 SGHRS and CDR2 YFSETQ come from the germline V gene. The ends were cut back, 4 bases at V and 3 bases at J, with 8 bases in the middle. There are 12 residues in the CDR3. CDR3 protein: CASSPDYYEQYF. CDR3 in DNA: TGCGCCAGCAGCCCGGACTACTACGAGCAGTACTTC.

The CDR3 coding sequence is TGTGCCAGCAGCCTCTCCGGGGGTTACTCCTACGAGCAGTACTTC. Amino acids: CASSLSGGYSYEQYF. The chain uses TRBV7-3 and TRBJ2-7, with D possibly TRBD2 on 6 matching bases. The length of the CDR3 is 15 residues. The germline V gene encodes CDR1 SGHTA and CDR2 FQGTGA. V gave up 5 bases and J gave up 0 bases, with 14 bases separating them.

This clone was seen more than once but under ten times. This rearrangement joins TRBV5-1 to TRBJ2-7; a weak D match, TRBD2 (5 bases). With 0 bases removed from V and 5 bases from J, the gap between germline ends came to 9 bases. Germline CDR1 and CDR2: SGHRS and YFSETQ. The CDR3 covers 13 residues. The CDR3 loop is CASSLAGADEQYF. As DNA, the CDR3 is TGCGCCAGCAGCTTGGCCGGAGCGGACGAGCAGTACTTC.

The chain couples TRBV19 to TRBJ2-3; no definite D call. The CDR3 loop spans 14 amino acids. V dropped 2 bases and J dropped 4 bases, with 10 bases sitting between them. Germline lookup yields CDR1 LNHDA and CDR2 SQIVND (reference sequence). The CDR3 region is CASSIIPGADTQYF. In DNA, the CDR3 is TGTGCCAGTAGTATAATTCCGGGTGCAGATACGCAGTATTTT.

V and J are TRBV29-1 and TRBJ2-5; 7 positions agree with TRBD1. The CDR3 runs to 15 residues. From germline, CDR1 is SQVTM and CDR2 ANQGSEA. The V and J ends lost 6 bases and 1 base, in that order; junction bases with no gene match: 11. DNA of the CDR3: TGCAGCGTGGAAAGACAGGGAGCCCCCCAAGAGACCCAGTACTTC. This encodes CSVERQGAPQETQYF.

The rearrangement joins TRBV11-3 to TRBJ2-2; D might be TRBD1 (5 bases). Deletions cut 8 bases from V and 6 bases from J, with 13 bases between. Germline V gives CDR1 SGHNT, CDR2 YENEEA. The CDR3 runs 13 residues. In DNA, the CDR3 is TGTGCCAGCGCTCTAGGGGTTGCCGGGGAGCTGTTTTTT. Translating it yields CASALGVAGELFF. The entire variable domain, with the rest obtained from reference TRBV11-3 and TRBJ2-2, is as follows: EAGVVQSPRYKIIEKKQPVAFWCNPISGHNTLYWYLQNLGQGPELLIRYENEEAVDDSQLPKDRFSAERLKGVDSTLKIQPAELGDSAVYLCASALGVAGELFFGEGSRLTVL.

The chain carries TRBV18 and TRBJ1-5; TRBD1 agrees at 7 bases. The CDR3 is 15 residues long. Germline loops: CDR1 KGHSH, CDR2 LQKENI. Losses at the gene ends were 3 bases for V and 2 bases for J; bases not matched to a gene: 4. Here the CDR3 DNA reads TGTGCCAGCTCACCTTGGGACAGTCGCAATCAGCCCCAGCATTTT. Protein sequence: CASSPWDSRNQPQHF.

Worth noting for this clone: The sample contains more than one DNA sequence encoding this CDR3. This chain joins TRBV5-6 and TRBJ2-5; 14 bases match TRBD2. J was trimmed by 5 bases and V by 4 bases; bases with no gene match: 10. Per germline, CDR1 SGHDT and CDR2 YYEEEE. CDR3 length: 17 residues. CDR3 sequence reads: CASSTLTSGGAVETQYF. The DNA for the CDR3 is TGTGCCAGCAGCACCTTGACTAGCGGGGGGGCCGTGGAGACCCAGTACTTC.

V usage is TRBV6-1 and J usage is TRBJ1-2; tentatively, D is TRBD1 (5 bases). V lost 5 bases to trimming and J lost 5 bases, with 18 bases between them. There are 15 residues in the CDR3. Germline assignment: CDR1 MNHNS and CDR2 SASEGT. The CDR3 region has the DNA TGTGCCAGCAGTTTAGAGGAGGGACGGCTATATGGCTACACCTTC. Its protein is CASSLEEGRLYGYTF.

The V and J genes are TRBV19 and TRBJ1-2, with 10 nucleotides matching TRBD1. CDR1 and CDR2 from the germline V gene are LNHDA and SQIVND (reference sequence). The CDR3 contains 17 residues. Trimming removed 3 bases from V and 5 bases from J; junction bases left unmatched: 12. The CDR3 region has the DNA TGTGCCAGTAGTATCGCCGGGACAGGGGCCCGGGGGTATGGCTACACCTTC. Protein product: CASSIAGTGARGYGYTF.